This T cell receptor (beta chain) was obtained from a study of PD-L1 blockade in urothelial cancer. The length of the CDR3 is 16 residues. V lost 4 bases and J lost 0; bases outside the gene matches: 8. CDR1 is SGHRS and CDR2 is YFSETQ in the germline V gene. Time point specified: pretreatment peripheral blood. Clones were sequenced by immunoSEQ multiplex PCR, and TCRdb holds only the in-frame ones, with some missing. Among approximately 52,000 clones listed, approximately 83% were seen once. The rearrangement uses TRBV5-1 and TRBJ1-1; TRBD1 matches 8 bases. This sequence originates from a man in his sixties or seventies with urothelial cancer. Sequenced material: PBMCs, taken around atezolizumab (anti-PD-L1) treatment. The CDR3 DNA is TGCGCCAGCAGCCTCCCCGCAGGGGGCTTGAACACTGAAGCTTTCTTT. Its protein is CASSLPAGGLNTEAFF.